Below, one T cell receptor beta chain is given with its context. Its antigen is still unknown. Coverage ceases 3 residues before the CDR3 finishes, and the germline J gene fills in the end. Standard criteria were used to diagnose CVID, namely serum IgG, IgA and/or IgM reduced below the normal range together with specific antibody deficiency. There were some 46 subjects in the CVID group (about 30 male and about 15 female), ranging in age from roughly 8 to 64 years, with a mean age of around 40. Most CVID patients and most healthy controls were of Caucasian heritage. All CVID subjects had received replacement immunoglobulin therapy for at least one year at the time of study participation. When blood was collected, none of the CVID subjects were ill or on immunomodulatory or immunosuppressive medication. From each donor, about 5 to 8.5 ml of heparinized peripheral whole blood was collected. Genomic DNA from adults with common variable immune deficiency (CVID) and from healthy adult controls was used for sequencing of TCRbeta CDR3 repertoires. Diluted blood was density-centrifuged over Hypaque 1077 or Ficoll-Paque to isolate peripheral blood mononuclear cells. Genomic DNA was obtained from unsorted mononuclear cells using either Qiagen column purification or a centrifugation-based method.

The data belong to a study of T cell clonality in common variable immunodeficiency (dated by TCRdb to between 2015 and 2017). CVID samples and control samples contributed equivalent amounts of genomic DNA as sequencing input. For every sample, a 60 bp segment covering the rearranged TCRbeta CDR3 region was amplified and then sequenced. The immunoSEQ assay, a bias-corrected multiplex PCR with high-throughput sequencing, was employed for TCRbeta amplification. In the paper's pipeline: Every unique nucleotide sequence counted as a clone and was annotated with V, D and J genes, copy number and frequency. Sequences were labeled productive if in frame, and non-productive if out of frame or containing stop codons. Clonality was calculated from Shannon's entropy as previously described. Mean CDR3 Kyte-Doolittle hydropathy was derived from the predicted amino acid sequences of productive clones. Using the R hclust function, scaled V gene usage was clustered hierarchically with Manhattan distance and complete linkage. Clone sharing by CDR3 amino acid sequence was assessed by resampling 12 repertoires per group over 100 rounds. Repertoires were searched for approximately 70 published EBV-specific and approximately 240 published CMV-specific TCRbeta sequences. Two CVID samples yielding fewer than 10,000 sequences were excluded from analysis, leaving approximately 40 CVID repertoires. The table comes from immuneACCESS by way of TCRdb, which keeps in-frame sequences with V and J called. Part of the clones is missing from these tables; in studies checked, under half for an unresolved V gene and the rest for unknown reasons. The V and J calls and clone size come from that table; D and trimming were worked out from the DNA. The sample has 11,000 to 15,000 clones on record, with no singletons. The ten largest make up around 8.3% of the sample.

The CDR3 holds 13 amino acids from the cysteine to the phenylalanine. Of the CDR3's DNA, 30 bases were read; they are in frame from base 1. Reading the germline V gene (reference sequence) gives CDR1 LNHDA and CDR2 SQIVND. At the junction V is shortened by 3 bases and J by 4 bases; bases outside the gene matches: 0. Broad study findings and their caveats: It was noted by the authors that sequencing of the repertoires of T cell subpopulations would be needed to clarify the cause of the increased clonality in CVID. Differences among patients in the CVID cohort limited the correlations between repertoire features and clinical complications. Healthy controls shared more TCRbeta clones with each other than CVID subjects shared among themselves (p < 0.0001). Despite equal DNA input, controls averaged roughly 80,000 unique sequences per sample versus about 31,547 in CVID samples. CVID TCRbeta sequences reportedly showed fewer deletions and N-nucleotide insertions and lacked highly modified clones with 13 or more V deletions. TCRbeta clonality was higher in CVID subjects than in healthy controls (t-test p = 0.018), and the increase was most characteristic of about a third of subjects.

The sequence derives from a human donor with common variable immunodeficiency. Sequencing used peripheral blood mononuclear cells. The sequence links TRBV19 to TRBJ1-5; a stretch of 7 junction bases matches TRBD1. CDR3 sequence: CASSIRGNQPQHF. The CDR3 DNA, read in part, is TGTGCCAGTAGTATCAGGGGGAATCAGCCC.